The 11 T cell receptor beta chains below all came from one sample that was sequenced in a study of blood T cell repertoires in COVID-19. Clones were read by immunoSEQ multiplex PCR, and TCRdb kept only the in-frame ones, dropping some. The sample includes some 460,000 clones, approximately 90% seen only once; the top ten take around 4.5%. Material: peripheral blood. These TCRs come from a woman younger than 45 with acute or convalescent COVID-19.

V usage is TRBV7-3 and J usage is TRBJ2-1; D is unclear. The germline V and J ends were trimmed by 4 bases and 4 bases, with 14 bases remaining between them. The CDR3 contains 15 residues. Germline CDR1 and CDR2: SGHTA and FQGTGA. The CDR3 loop is CASSSLRGKYNEQFF. The DNA of the CDR3 is TGTGCCAGCAGCTCCCTCCGAGGAAAATACAATGAGCAGTTCTTC. Variable domain in full (rest from reference TRBV7-3 and TRBJ2-1): GAGVSQTPSNKVTEKGKYVELRCDPISGHTALYWYRQSLGQGPEFLIYFQGTGAADDSGLPNDRFFAVRPEGSVSTLKIQRTERGDSAVYLCASSSLRGKYNEQFFGPGTRLTVL.

The chain has TRBV7-9 and TRBJ2-5; perhaps TRBD1 as D (5 bases). Germline CDR1 reads SEHNR; CDR2 reads FQNEAQ (reference sequence). V lost 0 bases, J lost 3 bases, and 11 bases lay in between. The CDR3 runs 15 residues. CDR3 coding DNA: TGTGCCAGCAGCTTAGCGGGGCGCAGGGAAGAGACCCAGTACTTC. It encodes CASSLAGRREETQYF.

This chain uses TRBV24-1 with TRBJ1-1; 7 positions agree with TRBD1. V was clipped by 10 bases and J by 5 bases; unmatched bases: 12. The CDR3 has 14 amino acids. Germline values: CDR1 KGHDR, CDR2 SFDVKD. The CDR3 DNA reads TGTGCCACGACCGCAGACAGGGTCCGTACTGAAGCTTTCTTT. This sequence encodes CATTADRVRTEAFF.

Regarding this clone: The same CDR3 also results from other DNA sequences found in this sample. V gene TRBV9 combines with J gene TRBJ2-5; the match to TRBD1 covers 8 bases. The V segment lost 2 bases and the J segment 3 bases; nucleotides outside the gene matches: 0. Germline V CDR1 and CDR2: SGDLS, YYNGEE. The CDR3 is 13 residues long. The CDR3 region is CASSVGQEETQYF. In nucleotides, the CDR3 is TGTGCCAGCAGCGTGGGACAGGAAGAGACCCAGTACTTC. The whole variable domain, filled in from reference TRBV9 and TRBJ2-5, reads DSGVTQTPKHLITATGQRVTLRCSPRSGDLSVYWYQQSLDQGLQFLIQYYNGEERAKGNILERFSAQQFPDLHSELNLSSLELGDSALYFCASSVGQEETQYFGPGTRLLVL.

Only a few counts were recorded for this clone. The chain links TRBV30 to TRBJ1-3; TRBD1 might be the D (5 bases). Germline assignment: CDR1 GTSNPN and CDR2 SVGIG (reference sequence). Trimming left V 0 bases short and J 1 base short, with 22 bases between. This CDR3 region has 19 residues. The CDR3, as DNA: TGTGCCTGGAGTGTTTTCGTCGGCGACTTCGGGGGGTCTGGAAACACCATATATTTT. Translated: CAWSVFVGDFGGSGNTIYF.

This rearrangement joins TRBV5-6 to TRBJ2-1; maybe TRBD1 (6 bases). Trimming shortened V by 2 bases and J by 4 bases, and 16 bases separated the two germline ends. Germline assignment: CDR1 SGHDT and CDR2 YYEEEE. This CDR3 region has 16 residues. The CDR3 here is CASSFGIGGQYNEQFF. DNA for the CDR3: TGTGCCAGCAGCTTCGGGATCGGAGGACAGTACAATGAGCAGTTCTTC.

This clone has ten or more counts. This chain links TRBV24-1 with TRBJ2-3; possible D gene TRBD1, 6 bases. Trimming shortened V by 4 bases and J by 3 bases, and 16 bases separated the two germline ends. The CDR3 has 16 amino acids. Germline CDR1 KGHDR, CDR2 SFDVKD. The CDR3 DNA reads TGTGCCACCAGTGAACCTACAGGGATTGATACAGATACGCAGTATTTT. Translated, it gives CATSEPTGIDTDTQYF.

This clone was counted once. The rearrangement links TRBV14 to TRBJ1-3; no firm D call. The germline CDR1 and CDR2 sequences are SGHDN and FVKESK. The CDR3 length is 12 residues. V shed 6 bases and J shed 4 bases, with 7 bases lying between them. CDR3 bases: TGTGCCAGCAGACGAACAGGAAACACCATATATTTT. It specifies CASRRTGNTIYF.

The chain has TRBV11-2 and TRBJ1-2, with a tentative D call TRBD1 (5 bases). Trimming removed 5 bases at V and 2 bases at J, with 9 bases between. The CDR3 runs to 13 residues. The germline V gene encodes CDR1 SGHAT and CDR2 FQNNGV. Written as DNA, the CDR3 is TGTGCCAGCAGCAAAGACAGAAACTATGGCTACACCTTC. This gives the protein CASSKDRNYGYTF.

The chain links TRBV4-2 to TRBJ2-3; the match to TRBD2 covers 7 bases. In germline, CDR1 is LGHNA, CDR2 YNFKEQ. The CDR3 has 14 amino acids. The V segment lost 1 base and the J segment 5 bases; nucleotides outside the gene matches: 3. CDR3 amino acids: CASSQGSSGDTQYF. In DNA, the CDR3 is TGTGCCAGCAGCCAAGGGTCTAGCGGAGATACGCAGTATTTT.

The V and J genes are TRBV5-1 and TRBJ2-7, with 10 positions matching TRBD1. The germline gives CDR1 SGHRS, CDR2 YFSETQ. The CDR3 extends over 16 amino acids. J gave up 1 base and V 4 bases, and 8 bases lay outside the gene matches. The CDR3 region is CASSLGDRGGSYEQYF. CDR3 DNA sequence: TGCGCCAGCAGCCTGGGGGACAGGGGCGGATCCTACGAGCAGTACTTC.